The subject of this entry is one T cell receptor beta chain. Its specificity is not known. The CDR3 contains 17 residues. The germline gives CDR1 MDHEN, CDR2 SYDVKM. J lost 4 bases, V lost 5 bases, and 8 bases had no gene match. A single record per CDR3 protein comes from TCRdb applying MiXCR to the 5' RACE reads. The sample holds approximately 510,000 distinct CDR3 sequences; 20% to 25% are singletons and the top ten take about 17%. This specimen belongs to a study of T cells after yellow fever vaccination. Findings of the study overall: Bulk-population clonotypes that are abundant could appear as contaminants in FACS-sorted repertoires.

The chain is built from TRBV28 and TRBJ2-1, with 13 bases identical to TRBD2. This specimen consisted of PBMCs, obtained roughly 20 days after the first yellow fever vaccination. The TCR was taken from a man aged 18-30 years who received the YFV17D yellow fever vaccine. DNA of the CDR3: TGTGCCAGCAGTACACCACTAGCGGGGGGGCGGTACAATGAGCAGTTCTTC. Protein: CASSTPLAGGRYNEQFF.